This note documents a single T cell receptor (beta chain) sequence. TCRdb re-called the 5' RACE reads; one entry per CDR3 protein, DNA not given. This sample lists about 300,000 distinct CDR3 sequences; its ten largest clones have approximately 5.9%. The CDR3 has 15 residues. Per the germline V gene, CDR1 is MNHEY and CDR2 is SVGAGI. These data originate in a study of monozygotic twins with inflammatory bowel disease. The chain employs TRBV6-5 and TRBJ2-7; TCRdb picks TRBD2, but there is no DNA to check that call. Sequences were obtained from blood. The TCR originated in a human donor with ulcerative colitis or Crohn's disease, or a healthy co-twin of an affected twin (not recorded which). The CDR3 protein is CASSYSVLLSYEQYF.